This T cell receptor beta chain appears in the sequencing data of a study of identical twins. This clonotype was seen at least ten times. Its specificity is unknown. Healthy Caucasians were all of the donors. TCRdb fed the 5' RACE reads into MiXCR, producing one record per CDR3 protein. The sample contains some 1,700,000 distinct CDR3 sequences, roughly 35% of which appear only once. Study-wide findings and caveats: Cross-sectional statistical analysis was relied on for the conclusions, without the same donors being followed. Out-of-frame alpha sequences that twins shared showed excess low generation probability. Fewer insertions marked abundant cord blood beta clonotypes; young adult naive trended weakly, memory not at all.

The source is a newborn girl in good health. Material for sequencing was cord blood.

In nucleotides, the CDR3 is TGTGCCAGCAGTTTCAGGGTCGATGAGCAGTTCTTC. It translates to CASSFRVDEQFF. The genes are TRBV27 and TRBJ2-1, with D possibly being TRBD1 (5 bases). The ends were cut back, 3 bases at V and 8 bases at J, with 8 bases in the middle. This CDR3 is built from 12 residues. CDR1 is MNHEY, CDR2 SMNVEV, per germline (reference sequence).